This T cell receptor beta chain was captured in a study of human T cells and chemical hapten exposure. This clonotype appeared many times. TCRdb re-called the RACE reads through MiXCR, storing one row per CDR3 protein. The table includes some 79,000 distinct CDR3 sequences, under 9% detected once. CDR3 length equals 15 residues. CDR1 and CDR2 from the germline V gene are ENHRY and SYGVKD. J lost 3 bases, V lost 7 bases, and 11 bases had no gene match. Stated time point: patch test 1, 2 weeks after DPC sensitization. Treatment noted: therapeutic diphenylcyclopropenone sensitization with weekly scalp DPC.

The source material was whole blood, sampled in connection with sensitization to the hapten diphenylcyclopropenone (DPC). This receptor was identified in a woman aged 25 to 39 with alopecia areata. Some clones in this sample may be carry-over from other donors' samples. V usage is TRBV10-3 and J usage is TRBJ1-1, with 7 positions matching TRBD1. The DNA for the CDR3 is TGTGCCATCATGATGGGAACAGGGGCAGACACTGAAGCTTTCTTT. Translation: CAIMMGTGADTEAFF.